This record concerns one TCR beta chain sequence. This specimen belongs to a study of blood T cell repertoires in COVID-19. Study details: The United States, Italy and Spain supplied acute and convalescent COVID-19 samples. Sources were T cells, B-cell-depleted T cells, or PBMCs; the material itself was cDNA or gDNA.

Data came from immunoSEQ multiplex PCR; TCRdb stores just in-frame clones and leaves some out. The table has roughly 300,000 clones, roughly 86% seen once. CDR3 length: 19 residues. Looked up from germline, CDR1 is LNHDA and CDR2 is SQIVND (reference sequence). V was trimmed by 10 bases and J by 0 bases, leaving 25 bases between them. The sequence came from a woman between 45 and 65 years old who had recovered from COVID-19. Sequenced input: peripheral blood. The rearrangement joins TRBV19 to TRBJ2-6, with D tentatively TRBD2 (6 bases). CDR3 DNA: TGTGCCACCCGCCTGGGAGGAGGGCCCTTCAGCTCTGGGGCCAACGTCCTGACTTTC. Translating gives CATRLGGGPFSSGANVLTF.